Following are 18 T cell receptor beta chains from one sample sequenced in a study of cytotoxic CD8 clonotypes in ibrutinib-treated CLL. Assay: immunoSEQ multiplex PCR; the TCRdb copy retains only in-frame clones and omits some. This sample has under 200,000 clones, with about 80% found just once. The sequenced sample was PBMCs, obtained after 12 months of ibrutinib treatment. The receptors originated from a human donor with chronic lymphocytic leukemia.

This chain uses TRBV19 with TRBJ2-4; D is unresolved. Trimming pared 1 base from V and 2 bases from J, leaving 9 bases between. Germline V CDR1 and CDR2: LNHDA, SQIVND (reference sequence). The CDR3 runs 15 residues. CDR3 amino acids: CASSIVALTKNIQYF. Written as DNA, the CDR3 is TGTGCCAGTAGTATAGTTGCGTTGACCAAAAACATTCAGTACTTC.

CDR3 residues: CASGSGVGGQETQYF. CDR3 DNA sequence: TGTGCTAGTGGTTCCGGGGTCGGGGGGCAAGAGACCCAGTACTTC. The chain links TRBV12-5 to TRBJ2-5; 7 nucleotides match TRBD2. V lost 4 bases and J lost 2; bases outside the gene matches: 7. The CDR3 is made up of 15 amino acids. Germline V gene sequence: CDR1 LGHNT, CDR2 FRNRAP.

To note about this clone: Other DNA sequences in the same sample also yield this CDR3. CDR3 in amino acids: CASSATSTDTQYF. Here the CDR3 DNA reads TGCGCCAGCAGCGCAACTAGCACAGATACGCAGTATTTT. The gene calls are TRBV5-1 and TRBJ2-3; D is ambiguous. The V gene lost 4 bases and the J gene lost 0 bases, with 6 bases spanning the gap. CDR1 is SGHRS and CDR2 is YFSETQ in the germline V gene. This CDR3 region has 13 residues.

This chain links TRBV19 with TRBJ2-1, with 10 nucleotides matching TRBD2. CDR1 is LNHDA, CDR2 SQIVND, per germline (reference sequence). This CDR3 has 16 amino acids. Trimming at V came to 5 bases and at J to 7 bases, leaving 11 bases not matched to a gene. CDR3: CASSLTAGGPRNEQFF. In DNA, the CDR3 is TGTGCCAGTAGTCTCACAGCGGGGGGGCCGAGGAATGAGCAGTTCTTC. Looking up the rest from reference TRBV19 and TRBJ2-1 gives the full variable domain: DGGITQSPKYLFRKEGQNVTLSCEQNLNHDAMYWYRQDPGQGLRLIYYSQIVNDFQKGDIAEGYSVSREKKESFPLTVTSAQKNPTAFYLCASSLTAGGPRNEQFFGPGTRLTVL.

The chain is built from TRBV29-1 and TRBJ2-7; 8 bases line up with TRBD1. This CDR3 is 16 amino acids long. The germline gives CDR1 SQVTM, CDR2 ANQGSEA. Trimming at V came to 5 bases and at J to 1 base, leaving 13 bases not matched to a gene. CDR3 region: CSVNAPGQGASYEQYF. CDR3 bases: TGCAGCGTTAATGCGCCAGGGCAGGGGGCTTCCTACGAGCAGTACTTC.

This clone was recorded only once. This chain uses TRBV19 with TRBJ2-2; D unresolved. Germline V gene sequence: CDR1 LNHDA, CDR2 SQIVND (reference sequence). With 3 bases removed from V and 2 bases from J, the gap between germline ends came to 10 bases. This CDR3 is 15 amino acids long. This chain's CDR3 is CASSILRINTGELFF. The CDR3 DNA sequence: TGTGCCAGTAGTATCTTACGGATCAACACCGGGGAGCTGTTTTTT. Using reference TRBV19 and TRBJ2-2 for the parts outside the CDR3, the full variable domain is DGGITQSPKYLFRKEGQNVTLSCEQNLNHDAMYWYRQDPGQGLRLIYYSQIVNDFQKGDIAEGYSVSREKKESFPLTVTSAQKNPTAFYLCASSILRINTGELFFGEGSRLTVL.

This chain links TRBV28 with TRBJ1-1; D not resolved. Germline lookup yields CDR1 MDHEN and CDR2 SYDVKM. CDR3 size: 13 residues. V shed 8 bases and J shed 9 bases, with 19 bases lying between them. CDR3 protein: CASLSFADVKAFF. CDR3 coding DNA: TGTGCCAGCCTCTCGTTCGCGGACGTCAAAGCTTTCTTT.

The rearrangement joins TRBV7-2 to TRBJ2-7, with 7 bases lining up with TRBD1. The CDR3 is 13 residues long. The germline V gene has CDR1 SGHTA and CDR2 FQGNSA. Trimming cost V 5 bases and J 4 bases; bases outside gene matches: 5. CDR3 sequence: CASSPLTGYEQYF. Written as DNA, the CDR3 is TGTGCCAGCAGCCCACTGACAGGGTACGAGCAGTACTTC. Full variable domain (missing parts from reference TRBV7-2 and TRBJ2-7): GAGVSQSPSNKVTEKGKDVELRCDPISGHTALYWYRQSLGQGLEFLIYFQGNSAPDKSGLPSDRFSAERTGGSVSTLTIQRTQQEDSAVYLCASSPLTGYEQYFGPGTRLTVT.

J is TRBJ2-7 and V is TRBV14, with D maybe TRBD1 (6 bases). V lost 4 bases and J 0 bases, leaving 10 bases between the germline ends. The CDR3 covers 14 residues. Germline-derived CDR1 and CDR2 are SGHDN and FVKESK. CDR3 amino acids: CASSRQENSYEQYF. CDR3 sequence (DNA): TGTGCCAGCAGCCGACAGGAGAACTCCTACGAGCAGTACTTC. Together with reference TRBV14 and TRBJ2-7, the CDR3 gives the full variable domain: EAGVTQFPSHSVIEKGQTVTLRCDPISGHDNLYWYRRVMGKEIKFLLHFVKESKQDESGMPNNRFLAERTGGTYSTLKVQPAELEDSGVYFCASSRQENSYEQYFGPGTRLTVT.

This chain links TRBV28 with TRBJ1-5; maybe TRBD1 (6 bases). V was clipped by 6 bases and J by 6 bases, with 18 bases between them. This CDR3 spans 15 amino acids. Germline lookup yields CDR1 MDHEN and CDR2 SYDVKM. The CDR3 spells CASSRTGYGGQPQHF. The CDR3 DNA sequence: TGTGCCAGCAGCCGAACAGGGTACGGAGGTCAGCCCCAGCATTTT.

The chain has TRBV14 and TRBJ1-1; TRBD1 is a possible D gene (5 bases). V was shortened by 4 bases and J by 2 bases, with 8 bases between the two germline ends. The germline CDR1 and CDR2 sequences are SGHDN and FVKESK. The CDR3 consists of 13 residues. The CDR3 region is CASSRGLNTEAFF. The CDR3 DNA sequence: TGTGCCAGCAGCCGGGGACTTAACACTGAAGCTTTCTTT.

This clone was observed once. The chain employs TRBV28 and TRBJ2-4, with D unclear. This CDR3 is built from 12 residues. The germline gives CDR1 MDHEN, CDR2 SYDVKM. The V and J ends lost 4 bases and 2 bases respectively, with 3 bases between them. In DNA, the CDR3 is TGTGCCAGCAGTTCCCCCAAAAACATTCAGTACTTC. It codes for CASSSPKNIQYF.

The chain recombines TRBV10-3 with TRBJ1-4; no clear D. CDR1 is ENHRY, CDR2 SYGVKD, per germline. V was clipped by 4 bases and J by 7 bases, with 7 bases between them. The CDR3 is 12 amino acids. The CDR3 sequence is CAISARTEKLFF. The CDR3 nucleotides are TGTGCCATCAGTGCCAGGACTGAAAAACTGTTTTTT.

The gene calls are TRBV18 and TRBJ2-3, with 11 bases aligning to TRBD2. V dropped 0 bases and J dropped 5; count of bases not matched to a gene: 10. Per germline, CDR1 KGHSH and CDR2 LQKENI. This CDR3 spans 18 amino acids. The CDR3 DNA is TGTGCCAGCTCACCACCCTCCCGAGTAGCGGGGGGGGTAGATACGCAGTATTTT. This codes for CASSPPSRVAGGVDTQYF.

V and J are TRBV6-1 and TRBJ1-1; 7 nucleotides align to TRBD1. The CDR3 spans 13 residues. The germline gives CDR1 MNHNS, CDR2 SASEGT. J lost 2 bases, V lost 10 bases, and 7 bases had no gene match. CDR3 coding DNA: TGTGCCATCACATCAGGGGGAAACACTGAAGCTTTCTTT. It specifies CAITSGGNTEAFF.

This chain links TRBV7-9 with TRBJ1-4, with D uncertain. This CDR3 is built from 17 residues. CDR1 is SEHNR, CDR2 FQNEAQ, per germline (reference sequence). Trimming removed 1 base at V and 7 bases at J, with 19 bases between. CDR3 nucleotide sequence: TGTGCCAGCAGCTTAGGGATAGTTGCGGAGCCTACTGAAAAACTGTTTTTT. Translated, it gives CASSLGIVAEPTEKLFF. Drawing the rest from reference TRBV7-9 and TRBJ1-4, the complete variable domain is DTGVSQNPRHKITKRGQNVTFRCDPISEHNRLYWYRQTLGQGPEFLTYFQNEAQLEKSRLLSDRFSAERPKGSFSTLEIQRTEQGDSAMYLCASSLGIVAEPTEKLFFGSGTQLSVL.

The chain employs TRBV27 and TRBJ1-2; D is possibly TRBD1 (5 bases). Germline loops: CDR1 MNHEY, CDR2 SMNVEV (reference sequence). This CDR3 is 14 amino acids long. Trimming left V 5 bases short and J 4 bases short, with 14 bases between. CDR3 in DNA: TGTGCCAGCAGTGACGCGGGACTGAGCTATGGCTACACCTTC. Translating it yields CASSDAGLSYGYTF.

CDR3 DNA: TGTGCCAGCAGCTTGGTTACAGGGGCCACCTACGAGCAGTACTTC. It translates to CASSLVTGATYEQYF. The chain recombines TRBV5-8 with TRBJ2-7; 7 nucleotides line up with TRBD1. V shed 0 bases, J shed 2 bases, and the junction held 5 bases outside the gene matches. In germline, CDR1 is SGHTS, CDR2 YDEGEE. The CDR3 sequence is 15 residues long.